The sequence of this T cell receptor beta chain was determined in a study of shared clonotypes between healthy human individuals. The CDR3 runs 12 residues. Germline V CDR1 and CDR2: ENHRY, SYGVKD. V was trimmed by 1 base and J by 15 bases, leaving 13 bases between them. Produced via immunoSEQ multiplex PCR; TCRdb's table is partial and in-frame only. The sample records millions of clones, 90% to 95% being singletons. Only CD45RO-negative cells positively selected for CCR7 counted as naive CD8 cells, so terminally differentiated effector memory CD45RA+ cells were excluded. Only Caucasian adults living in Nashville, Tennessee served as donors.

This TCR derives from a man between 18 and 29 years old in good health. Some clones in this sample may be carry-over from other donors' samples. The source material was naive CD8+ T cells from PBMCs. J is TRBJ2-1 and V is TRBV10-3; D is ambiguous. The CDR3 nucleotides read TGTGCCATCAGTGAGTTGGTAGCCCCCCGGTTCTTC. Protein sequence: CAISELVAPRFF.